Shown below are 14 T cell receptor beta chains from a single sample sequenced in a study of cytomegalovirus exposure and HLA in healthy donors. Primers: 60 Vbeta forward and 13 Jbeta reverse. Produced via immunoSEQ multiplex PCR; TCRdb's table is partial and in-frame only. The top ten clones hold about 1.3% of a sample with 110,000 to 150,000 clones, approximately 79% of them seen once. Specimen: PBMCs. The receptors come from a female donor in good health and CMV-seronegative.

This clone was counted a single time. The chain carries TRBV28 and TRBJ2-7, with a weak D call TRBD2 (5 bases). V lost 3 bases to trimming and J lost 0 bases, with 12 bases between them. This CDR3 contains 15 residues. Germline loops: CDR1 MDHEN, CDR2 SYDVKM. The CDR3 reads CASSFRGPLSYEQYF. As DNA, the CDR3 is TGTGCCAGCAGTTTCAGAGGGCCCCTCTCCTACGAGCAGTACTTC.

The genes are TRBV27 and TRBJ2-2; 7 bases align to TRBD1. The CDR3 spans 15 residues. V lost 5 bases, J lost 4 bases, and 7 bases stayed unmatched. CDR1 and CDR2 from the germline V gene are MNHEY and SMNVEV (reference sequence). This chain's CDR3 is CASSPQWDSTGELFF. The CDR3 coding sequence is TGTGCCAGCAGTCCCCAATGGGACAGCACCGGGGAGCTGTTTTTT.

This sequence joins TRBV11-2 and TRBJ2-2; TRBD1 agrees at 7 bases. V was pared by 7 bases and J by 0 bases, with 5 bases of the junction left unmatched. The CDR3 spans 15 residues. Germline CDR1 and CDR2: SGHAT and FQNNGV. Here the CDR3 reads CASIPGQPNTGELFF. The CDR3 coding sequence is TGTGCCAGCATCCCGGGACAGCCGAACACCGGGGAGCTGTTTTTT.

This chain's CDR3 is CASHDRLSGNTIYF. As DNA, the CDR3 is TGTGCCAGCCACGACAGACTCTCTGGAAACACCATATATTTT. The chain joins TRBV6-1 to TRBJ1-3; D is perhaps TRBD1 (5 bases). The length of the CDR3 is 14 residues. Germline V gene data show CDR1 as MNHNS and CDR2 as SASEGT. The V and J ends lost 8 bases and 0 bases respectively, with 11 bases between them.

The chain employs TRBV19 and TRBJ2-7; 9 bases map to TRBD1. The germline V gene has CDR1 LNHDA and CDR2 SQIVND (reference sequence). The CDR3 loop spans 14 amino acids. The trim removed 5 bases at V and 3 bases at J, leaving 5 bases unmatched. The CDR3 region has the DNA TGTGCCAGTAGTCGGGGACAGGGAAACTACGAGCAGTACTTC. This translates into CASSRGQGNYEQYF.

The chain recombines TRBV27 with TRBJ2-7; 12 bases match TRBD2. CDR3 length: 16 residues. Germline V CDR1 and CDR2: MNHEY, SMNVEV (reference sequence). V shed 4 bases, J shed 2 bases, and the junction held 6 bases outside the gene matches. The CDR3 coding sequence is TGTGCCAGCAGTTCCCCGTGGACTAGCGGGACCTACGAGCAGTACTTC. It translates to CASSSPWTSGTYEQYF.

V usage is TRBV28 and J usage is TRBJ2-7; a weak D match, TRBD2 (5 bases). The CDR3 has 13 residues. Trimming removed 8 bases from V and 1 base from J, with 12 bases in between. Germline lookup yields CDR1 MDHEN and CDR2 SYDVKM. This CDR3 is CASVRERSYEQYF. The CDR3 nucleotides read TGTGCCAGCGTCCGGGAACGATCCTACGAGCAGTACTTC.

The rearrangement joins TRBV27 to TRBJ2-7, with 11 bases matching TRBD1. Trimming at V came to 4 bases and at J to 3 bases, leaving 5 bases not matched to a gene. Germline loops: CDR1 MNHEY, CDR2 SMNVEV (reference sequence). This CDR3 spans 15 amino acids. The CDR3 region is CASSSTGTGGYEQYF. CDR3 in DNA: TGTGCCAGCAGTTCCACCGGGACAGGGGGCTACGAGCAGTACTTC.

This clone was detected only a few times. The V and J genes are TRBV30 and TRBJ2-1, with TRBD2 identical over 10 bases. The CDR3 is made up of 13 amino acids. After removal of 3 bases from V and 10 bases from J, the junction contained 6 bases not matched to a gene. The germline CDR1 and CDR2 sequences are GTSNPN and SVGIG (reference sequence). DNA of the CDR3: TGTGCCTGGAGCTCATTAGCGGGAGGCGAGCAGTTCTTC. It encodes CAWSSLAGGEQFF.

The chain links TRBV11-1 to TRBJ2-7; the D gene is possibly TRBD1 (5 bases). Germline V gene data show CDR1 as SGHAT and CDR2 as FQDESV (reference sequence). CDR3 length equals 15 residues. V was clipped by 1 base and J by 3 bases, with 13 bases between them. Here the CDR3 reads CASSLDLGQGYEQYF. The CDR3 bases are TGTGCCAGCAGCTTAGATTTGGGGCAGGGCTACGAGCAGTACTTC.

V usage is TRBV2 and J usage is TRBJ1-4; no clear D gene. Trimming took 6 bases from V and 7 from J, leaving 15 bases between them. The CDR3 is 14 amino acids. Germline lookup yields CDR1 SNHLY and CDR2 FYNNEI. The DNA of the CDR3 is TGTGCCAGCAGGGGGAGTCTATCCGGTGAAAAACTGTTTTTT. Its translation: CASRGSLSGEKLFF.

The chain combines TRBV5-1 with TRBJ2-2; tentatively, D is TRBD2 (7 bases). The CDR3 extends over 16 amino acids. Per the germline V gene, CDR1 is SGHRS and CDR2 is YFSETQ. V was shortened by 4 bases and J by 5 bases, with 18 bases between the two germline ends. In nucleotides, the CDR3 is TGCGCCAGCAGCACCTCCGGGGGGCGCGATACCGGGGAGCTGTTTTTT. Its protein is CASSTSGGRDTGELFF. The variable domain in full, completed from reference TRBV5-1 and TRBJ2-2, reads KAGVTQTPRYLIKTRGQQVTLSCSPISGHRSVSWYQQTPGQGLQFLFEYFSETQRNKGNFPGRFSGRQFSNSRSEMNVSTLELGDSALYLCASSTSGGRDTGELFFGEGSRLTVL.

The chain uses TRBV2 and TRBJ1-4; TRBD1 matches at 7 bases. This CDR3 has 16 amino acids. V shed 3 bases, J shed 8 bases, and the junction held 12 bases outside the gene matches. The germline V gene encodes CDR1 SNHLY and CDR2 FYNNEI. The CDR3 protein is CASSESGGQPSEKLFF. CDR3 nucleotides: TGTGCCAGCAGTGAGAGCGGGGGACAGCCATCAGAAAAACTGTTTTTT.

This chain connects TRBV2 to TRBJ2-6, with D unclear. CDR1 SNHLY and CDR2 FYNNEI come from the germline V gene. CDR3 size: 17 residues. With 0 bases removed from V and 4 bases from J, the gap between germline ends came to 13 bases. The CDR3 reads CASSEAGRLRGANVLTF. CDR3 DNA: TGTGCCAGCAGTGAAGCCGGTCGGTTGAGAGGGGCCAACGTCCTGACTTTC.